A single sample is the source of the 9 T cell receptor beta chains below, sequenced in a study of T-cell memory formation after mild COVID-19. TCRdb recomputed calls from the 5' RACE reads with MiXCR, one row per CDR3 protein. The sample shows about 350,000 distinct CDR3 sequences, roughly 15% of them seen only once. The specimen sequenced was PBMCs or a T cell subset sorted from them (not recorded which). Receptors were obtained from a young man who had mild COVID-19 (a few samples of this study predate the infection). Cell type and time point are not known.

V usage is TRBV6-6 and J usage is TRBJ1-2; TRBD1 aligns across 10 bases. This CDR3 contains 13 residues. The germline gives CDR1 MNHNY, CDR2 SVGAGI (reference sequence). Losses at the gene ends were 5 bases for V and 6 bases for J; bases not matched to a gene: 3. CDR3 sequence reads: CASSRTGGDGYTF. For the CDR3, the DNA is TGTGCCAGCAGTCGGACAGGGGGAGATGGCTACACCTTC.

This clonotype was counted a few times. V gene TRBV4-1 combines with J gene TRBJ2-5; tentative D call: TRBD2 (5 bases). Per germline, CDR1 MGHRA and CDR2 YSYEKL. The CDR3 sequence is 14 residues long. V was trimmed by 4 bases and J by 3 bases, leaving 12 bases between them. The CDR3 spells CASSLVVGEETQYF. CDR3 coding DNA: TGCGCCAGCAGCCTCGTTGTGGGAGAAGAGACCCAGTACTTC.

This clonotype has a handful of counts. V gene TRBV3-1 combines with J gene TRBJ2-1; 7 nucleotides match TRBD1. The J segment lost 5 bases and the V segment lost 4 bases, leaving 8 bases of the junction unmatched. CDR3 size: 15 residues. Germline values: CDR1 LGHDT, CDR2 YNNKEL (reference sequence). CDR3 residues: CASSPGTAPDNEQFF. In nucleotides, the CDR3 is TGTGCCAGCAGCCCCGGGACAGCACCCGACAATGAGCAGTTCTTC.

The chain carries TRBV2 and TRBJ2-7; TRBD2 is a possible D gene (5 bases). The V end was cut by 7 bases, the J end by 1 base, with 14 bases between. The CDR3 contains 14 residues. Germline assignment: CDR1 SNHLY and CDR2 FYNNEI. In nucleotides, the CDR3 is TGTGCCAGCATACGGGGAATCGGGTCCTACGAGCAGTACGTC. Translating gives CASIRGIGSYEQYV.

The chain couples TRBV5-1 to TRBJ2-3; a weak D match, TRBD2 (7 bases). V gave up 0 bases and J gave up 5 bases, with 13 bases separating them. The germline V gene has CDR1 SGHRS and CDR2 YFSETQ. The CDR3 runs 15 residues. This chain's CDR3 is CASSLAAGDIDTQYF. The CDR3 DNA sequence: TGCGCCAGCAGCTTGGCGGCGGGGGACATAGATACGCAGTATTTT.

The V gene is TRBV5-1, the J gene TRBJ2-1, with unresolved D. This CDR3 has 13 residues. Trimming stripped 0 bases from V and 8 bases from J, with 9 bases between. Per the germline V gene, CDR1 is SGHRS and CDR2 is YFSETQ. CDR3 sequence (DNA): TGCGCCAGCAGCTTGGGCTCCCAGGATGAGCAGTTCTTC. Translating it yields CASSLGSQDEQFF.

The sample holds a few counts of this clonotype. The chain recombines TRBV20-1 with TRBJ2-3; tentatively, D is TRBD2 (5 bases). This CDR3 has 15 amino acids. CDR1 is DFQATT, CDR2 SNEGSKA, per germline (reference sequence). Trimming removed 2 bases from V and 1 base from J, with 13 bases in between. The CDR3 protein is CSARNPTIGTDTQYF. CDR3 coding DNA: TGCAGTGCTAGAAACCCGACTATCGGCACAGATACGCAGTATTTT.

On this clonotype itself: The junction shows a germline mismatch at one end, possibly a read error. This chain links TRBV6-5 with TRBJ1-5; D perhaps matches TRBD1 (5 bases). This CDR3 has 15 residues. The germline V gene encodes CDR1 MNHEY and CDR2 SVGAGI. The CDR3 here is CASSDVTGQNQPQNF. The CDR3, as DNA: TGTGCCAGCAGCGACGTTACGGGGCAGAATCAGCCCCAGAATTTT.

Ten or more counts support this clonotype. The V gene is TRBV20-1, the J gene TRBJ1-5; no definite D call. Trimming removed 3 bases at V and 2 bases at J, with 14 bases between. Germline CDR1 DFQATT, CDR2 SNEGSKA (reference sequence). This CDR3 region has 15 residues. In DNA form, the CDR3 reads TGCAGTGCTAGTTATGGACGTGGGGGCAATCAGCCCCAGCATTTT. It encodes CSASYGRGGNQPQHF.